This note documents a single T cell receptor beta chain sequence. Its specificity is unknown. This entry comes from a study of cytomegalovirus exposure and HLA in healthy donors. Notes on the study in general: Analyses of presence/absence relied on an assumption of roughly uniform sequencing depth across donors. The Asian-associated ancestry cluster reportedly had fewer N-insertions than the 666-donor mean in a later analysis. Later analysis found that TCR beta chains associated with HLA were more clonally expanded than other, equally common chains. In a later analysis, at a false discovery rate of 0.05, 16,951 TCR beta sequences were associated with HLA alleles.

Primers: 60 Vbeta forward and 13 Jbeta reverse. Generated by immunoSEQ multiplex PCR, the TCRdb table keeps only in-frame clones and is missing some. The sample lists 85,000 to 130,000 clones; nearly 80% were seen once. The sequence was collected from a man in his fifties or sixties in good health and CMV-seropositive. The material sequenced was PBMCs.

The CDR3 protein is CASSFQQDQPQHF. The CDR3 nucleotides are TGTGCCAGCAGCTTTCAACAGGATCAGCCCCAGCATTTT. The V gene is TRBV11-2, the J gene TRBJ1-5, with a possible D match to TRBD1 (5 bases). Germline-derived CDR1 and CDR2 are SGHAT and FQNNGV. V shed 3 bases and J shed 5 bases, with 8 bases lying between them. There are 13 residues in the CDR3.